This T cell receptor beta chain was recorded in a study of shared clonotypes between healthy human individuals. Study-level findings and limits: The low donor count limited represented genetic and exposure-history diversity. Tissues were not sampled, only blood, and their repertoires likely differ.

On this clone itself: Antigen specificity is unknown.

Template for every sorted-subset replicate PCR totaled around 200 ng DNA, about 30,000 T cell genomes. In the authors' workflow: ImmunoSEQ gave junction-only sequences without quality scores, so filtering differed. Sequencing was performed with immunoSEQ multiplex PCR; in TCRdb, only in-frame clones are kept and a portion is missing. V and J calls and clone size are copied from that table; D and trimming were computed from the DNA. This sample has 300,000 to 400,000 clones, with about nine tenths found just once. The CDR3 totals 13 residues. The sequence was collected from a man in his late teens or twenties in good health. The sequenced sample consisted of memory CD8+ T cells sorted from blood. Subset described: CD45RO+ cells pooled with CCR7-negative TemRA cells. This rearrangement joins TRBV1 to TRBJ2-5. TRBV1 is a pseudogene segment. CDR3 DNA: TGCACCAGCAGCCTGGGACGGTCCGGAACCCAGTACTTC. Translated, it gives CTSSLGRSGTQYF.